This T cell receptor (beta chain) was retrieved from a study of beta chain features in type 1 diabetes. The wider study: Sorted cells numbering over 95,000,000 were examined across all samples.

Study results and caveats: TCRB CDR3 length was moderately but significantly reduced in all four CD4+ subsets of Type 1 diabetes patients.

As every portion of the isolated RNA was reverse transcribed, the sequencing read expressed TCRB transcripts. The data were produced by immunoSEQ multiplex PCR, yet TCRdb's version contains in-frame clones alone and is incomplete. Counted here are 150,000 to 170,000 clones, over 9% occurring once; the ten biggest clones make up 0.4% to 0.55%. One heparinised draw, averaging roughly 0.12 L, was taken per donor. Using CD45RO/CCR7/CD25/CD127/CD95/CD27, CD4+ naive, central memory, regulatory and stem cell-like memory cells were sorted. Sorting produced populations that all topped 95% purity. Germline loops: CDR1 SQVTM, CDR2 ANQGSEA. The CDR3 has 12 residues. With 3 bases removed from V and 7 bases from J, the gap between germline ends came to 10 bases. Worth noting for this clone: The antigen remains undetermined.

The sequencing input was central memory CD4+ T cells from blood. This chain joins TRBV29-1 and TRBJ2-1; D might be TRBD1 (5 bases). This TCR was sampled from a man aged 25 to 40 with type 1 diabetes. As DNA, the CDR3 is TGCAGCGTTGATGTCAGACAGAATGAGCAGTTCTTC. Residues: CSVDVRQNEQFF.